The text below deals with one TCR beta chain. What it binds is not known. The record originates from a study of T cell responses to AZD1222 COVID-19 vaccine. Study-wide results and limits: Only a handful of AZD1222 recipients tested seropositive at baseline. Clonal diversity was possibly underestimated; the donors were predominantly white British and more often female. Spike-specific TCR breadth and depth both grew after two AZD1222 doses. Within unmutated variant regions lay the reported targets of nearly half of spike-specific TCRs.

Libraries were prepared by immunoSEQ multiplex PCR; TCRdb keeps only in-frame clonotypes and omits some of them. Of 99,000 or so clones listed, 70% to 90% are singletons. The CDR3 sequence is 18 residues long. From germline, CDR1 is KGHSH and CDR2 LQKENI. Trimming removed 0 bases from V and 9 bases from J; junction bases left unmatched: 12. Sample: peripheral blood, taken on day 0 of AZD1222 vaccination. The TCR sequence derives from an adult in good health. The V gene is TRBV18, the J gene TRBJ2-1; 12 nucleotides line up with TRBD2. The chain's CDR3 is CASSPPGMGLAGGGEQFF. The CDR3 DNA reads as TGTGCCAGCTCACCACCCGGCATGGGTCTAGCGGGAGGGGGTGAGCAGTTCTTC.